One and the same sample provided the 17 T cell receptor beta chains below, sequenced in a study of blood T cell repertoires in COVID-19. The assay was immunoSEQ multiplex PCR, and TCRdb's table has in-frame clones only and misses some. The sample lists about 140,000 clones, 81% occurring once. Sequences were obtained from peripheral blood. These receptors were collected from a human donor in a cohort sampled during active COVID-19.

The rearrangement links TRBV28 to TRBJ1-4, with D tentatively TRBD1 (5 bases). V was clipped by 6 bases and J by 1 base, with 15 bases between them. The CDR3 loop spans 16 amino acids. Germline V gene sequence: CDR1 MDHEN, CDR2 SYDVKM. CDR3 sequence (DNA): TGTGCCAGCAGCCCTCCACAGGCCCAAACTAATGAAAAACTGTTTTTT. As protein: CASSPPQAQTNEKLFF.

This clone qualifies as medium-sized. This chain connects TRBV7-6 to TRBJ2-7, with TRBD2 matching 9 bases. Germline V gene data show CDR1 as SGHVS and CDR2 as FNYEAQ. The trim removed 2 bases at V and 2 bases at J, leaving 7 bases unmatched. This CDR3 has 16 residues. CDR3 in amino acids: CASSLYEREVPYEQYF. The CDR3 nucleotides read TGTGCCAGCAGCTTATACGAGCGGGAGGTTCCCTACGAGCAGTACTTC.

The V and J genes are TRBV7-2 and TRBJ2-7, with 7 bases that match TRBD1. Trimming cost V 4 bases and J 9 bases; bases outside gene matches: 15. This CDR3 has 15 residues. The germline gives CDR1 SGHTA, CDR2 FQGNSA. The CDR3 here is CASSSQRGGGFGQYF. The CDR3, as DNA: TGTGCCAGCAGCTCCCAGAGAGGGGGCGGCTTTGGGCAGTACTTC.

V gene TRBV5-1 combines with J gene TRBJ2-3, with a weak D call TRBD1 (5 bases). The V end was cut by 4 bases, the J end by 5 bases, with 11 bases between. This CDR3 contains 13 residues. Germline CDR1 is SGHRS and CDR2 is YFSETQ. The CDR3 loop reads CASSPGLKDTQYF. The CDR3 nucleotides are TGCGCCAGCAGCCCAGGGTTGAAAGATACGCAGTATTTT.

This chain connects TRBV19 to TRBJ2-7, with 7 positions matching TRBD1. The CDR3 runs 14 residues. The junction had 9 bases not matched to a gene; V was cut back by 8 bases and J by 2 bases. Germline lookup yields CDR1 LNHDA and CDR2 SQIVND (reference sequence). The CDR3: CASSPDRVTYEQYF. CDR3 nucleotide sequence: TGTGCCAGTTCCCCCGACAGGGTTACCTACGAGCAGTACTTC.

The chain joins TRBV5-5 to TRBJ1-3, with 7 bases lining up with TRBD1. This CDR3 region has 13 residues. Germline V gene lookup returns CDR1 SGHKS and CDR2 YYEKEE (reference sequence). The V gene end was trimmed by 4 bases and the J gene end by 8 bases; junction bases not matched to a gene: 6. The CDR3 loop reads CASSVDRDYTIYF. The CDR3 DNA reads TGTGCCAGCAGCGTAGACAGGGACTACACCATATATTTT.

This clone has a single count. The gene calls are TRBV6-6 and TRBJ1-1, with 11 bases lining up with TRBD1. Germline CDR1 reads MNHNY; CDR2 reads SVGAGI (reference sequence). This CDR3 region has 15 residues. V dropped 9 bases and J dropped 3; count of bases not matched to a gene: 9. In DNA, the CDR3 is TGTGCCAGTACCTTTGGACAGGGGGCTGACACTGAAGCTTTCTTT. Translation gives CASTFGQGADTEAFF.

The chain employs TRBV9 and TRBJ2-2, with TRBD2 matching over 16 bases. V was clipped by 4 bases and J by 7 bases; unmatched bases: 10. The CDR3 spans 18 residues. Per germline, CDR1 SGDLS and CDR2 YYNGEE. CDR3 nucleotide sequence: TGTGCCAGCAGCTACCCCGGGACTAGCGGGGGGGACATCGGGGAGCTGTTTTTT. Protein: CASSYPGTSGGDIGELFF.

The chain links TRBV28 to TRBJ1-2; 7 nucleotides agree with TRBD1. After removal of 4 bases from V and 0 bases from J, the junction contained 5 bases not matched to a gene. CDR1 MDHEN and CDR2 SYDVKM come from the germline V gene. The CDR3 spans 15 residues. CDR3 in DNA: TGTGCCAGCAGTTCCCCGGGACAGACTAACTATGGCTACACCTTC. It is translated as CASSSPGQTNYGYTF.

CDR3 coding DNA: TGTGCCAGCAGCTCACGGCGGGAAGGCTACAATGAGCAGTTCTTC. Its translation: CASSSRREGYNEQFF. This chain joins TRBV7-9 and TRBJ2-1; TRBD2 might be the D (6 bases). The CDR3 length is 15 residues. Germline values: CDR1 SEHNR, CDR2 FQNEAQ (reference sequence). V was trimmed by 4 bases and J by 3 bases, leaving 13 bases between them.

This clone was counted between two and nine times. The chain is built from TRBV19 and TRBJ2-7; no firm D call. The CDR3 is 14 residues long. Trimming cost V 5 bases and J 3 bases, with 14 bases left between them. Germline CDR1 reads LNHDA; CDR2 reads SQIVND (reference sequence). The CDR3 region is CASSQPSPNYEQYF. CDR3 nucleotides: TGTGCCAGTAGTCAACCTAGTCCGAACTACGAGCAGTACTTC.

This clone has only one observation. This chain uses TRBV27 with TRBJ1-5; D is unresolved. CDR1 and CDR2 from the germline V gene are MNHEY and SMNVEV (reference sequence). With 2 bases removed from V and 2 bases from J, the gap between germline ends came to 10 bases. The CDR3 is made up of 15 amino acids. The CDR3 bases are TGTGCCAGCAGTTTAAACCGGTTAGGCAATCAGCCCCAGCATTTT. Translated, it gives CASSLNRLGNQPQHF.

V and J are TRBV24-1 and TRBJ2-1; TRBD2 matches at 11 bases. After removal of 1 base from V and 8 bases from J, the junction contained 6 bases not matched to a gene. CDR3 length equals 16 residues. Germline V lookup: CDR1 KGHDR, CDR2 SFDVKD. The CDR3 bases are TGTGCCACCAGTGATTTTACTAGCGGGAGTAGGTATGAGCAGTTCTTC. Amino acid sequence: CATSDFTSGSRYEQFF.

V usage is TRBV3-1 (or the pseudogene TRBV3-2) and J usage is TRBJ2-7, with D possibly matching TRBD2 (5 bases). The CDR3 length is 15 residues. Germline V gene sequence: CDR1 LGHDT, CDR2 YNNKEL (reference sequence). V dropped 0 bases and J dropped 2 bases, with 11 bases sitting between them. CDR3 residues: CASSQDQDWTYEQYF. The CDR3 DNA reads as TGTGCCAGCAGCCAAGATCAGGACTGGACCTACGAGCAGTACTTC.

This chain joins TRBV19 and TRBJ1-4, with D unclear. Trimming removed 5 bases at V and 8 bases at J, with 18 bases between. Germline values: CDR1 LNHDA, CDR2 SQIVND (reference sequence). The CDR3 sequence is 15 residues long. The CDR3 nucleotides are TGTGCCAGTAGTCCCCGGCCCGGGAATCGGGAAAAACTGTTTTTT. Encoded protein: CASSPRPGNREKLFF.

V gene TRBV6-5 combines with J gene TRBJ2-3; D is ambiguous. Deletions cut 2 bases from V and 4 bases from J, with 10 bases between. Looked up from germline, CDR1 is MNHEY and CDR2 is SVGAGI. The CDR3 consists of 14 residues. CDR3 residues: CASSYRVAADTQYF. The CDR3 nucleotides are TGTGCCAGCAGTTACCGGGTGGCGGCAGATACGCAGTATTTT.

The chain uses TRBV5-4 and TRBJ1-1, with 7 bases aligning to TRBD1. The CDR3 is made up of 13 amino acids. Germline V CDR1 and CDR2: SGHNT, YYREEE (reference sequence). V shed 3 bases, J shed 1 base, and the junction held 0 bases outside the gene matches. CDR3 protein: CASSWDRNTEAFF. In nucleotides, the CDR3 is TGTGCCAGCAGCTGGGACAGGAACACTGAAGCTTTCTTT.